Listed below are T cell receptor beta chains from one sample, sequenced in a study of cytomegalovirus exposure and HLA in healthy donors. Data came from immunoSEQ multiplex PCR; TCRdb stores just in-frame clones and leaves some out. Found here are 130,000 or so clones, 70% to 75% of them singletons; the top ten hold around 7.2%. The sample taken for sequencing was PBMCs. The receptors stem from a male donor in good health and CMV-seronegative. Both conserved end residues are part of each CDR3. The D gene is left open where the match is weak. The listing skips clone size in some rows; elsewhere it reads once, few, many or a size class.

V gene: TRBV30
D gene: .
J gene: TRBJ2-1
clone size: .
CDR3 protein: CALHEELSGSYNEQFF
CDR3 DNA: TGTGCCCTACACGAAGAACTTTCGGGCTCCTACAATGAGCAGTTCTTC

V gene: TRBV18
D gene: TRBD1
J gene: TRBJ1-2
clone size: .
CDR3 protein: CASSPGTAYGYTF
CDR3 DNA: TGTGCCAGCTCACCCGGGACAGCGTATGGCTACACCTTC

V gene: TRBV7-9
D gene: TRBD1
J gene: TRBJ1-2
clone size: .
CDR3 protein: CASSLLQGAKGYGYTF
CDR3 DNA: TGTGCCAGCAGCTTATTACAGGGGGCGAAGGGCTATGGCTACACCTTC

V gene: TRBV29-1
D gene: TRBD2
J gene: TRBJ2-7
clone size: .
CDR3 protein: CSVVQREGYEQYF
CDR3 DNA: TGCAGCGTTGTTCAGCGGGAGGGCTACGAGCAGTACTTC

V gene: TRBV19
D gene: TRBD2
J gene: TRBJ2-7
clone size: .
CDR3 protein: CASGIAGAQYF
CDR3 DNA: TGTGCCAGTGGAATAGCGGGAGCGCAGTACTTC

V gene: TRBV6-1
D gene: TRBD1
J gene: TRBJ1-5
clone size: .
CDR3 protein: CASKRDRAGNQPQHF
CDR3 DNA: TGTGCCAGCAAGAGGGACAGGGCTGGCAATCAGCCCCAGCATTTT

V gene: TRBV30
D gene: .
J gene: TRBJ1-4
clone size: .
CDR3 protein: CACEIGEKLFF
CDR3 DNA: TGTGCCTGTGAAATCGGTGAAAAACTGTTTTTT

V gene: TRBV7-9
D gene: TRBD1
J gene: TRBJ2-7
clone size: .
CDR3 protein: CASSLGGTGGEQYF
CDR3 DNA: TGTGCCAGCAGCTTAGGAGGGACAGGGGGCGAGCAGTACTTC

V gene: TRBV15
D gene: TRBD1
J gene: TRBJ1-2
clone size: .
CDR3 protein: CATSRAQGGDYGYTF
CDR3 DNA: TGTGCCACCAGCAGAGCCCAGGGGGGAGACTATGGCTACACCTTC

V gene: TRBV29-1
D gene: TRBD1
J gene: TRBJ1-2
clone size: .
CDR3 protein: CSVIDRGIGYGYTF
CDR3 DNA: TGCAGCGTTATAGACAGGGGTATCGGCTATGGCTACACCTTC

V gene: TRBV19
D gene: TRBD2
J gene: TRBJ2-1
clone size: .
CDR3 protein: CASSLSGGENEQFF
CDR3 DNA: TGTGCCAGTAGTCTTAGCGGGGGAGAGAATGAGCAGTTCTTC

V gene: TRBV4-3
D gene: TRBD1
J gene: TRBJ2-2
clone size: few
CDR3 protein: CASSQGRDRGWTGELFF
CDR3 DNA: TGCGCCAGCAGCCAAGGTCGGGACAGGGGTTGGACCGGGGAGCTGTTTTTT

V gene: TRBV5-4
D gene: .
J gene: TRBJ1-5
clone size: few
CDR3 protein: CASTTGWGVNQPQHF
CDR3 DNA: TGTGCCAGCACTACTGGGTGGGGGGTAAATCAGCCCCAGCATTTT

V gene: TRBV6-4
D gene: .
J gene: TRBJ1-1
clone size: .
CDR3 protein: CASRRGTLYTEAFF
CDR3 DNA: TGTGCCAGCAGACGCGGGACCCTCTACACTGAAGCTTTCTTT

V gene: TRBV19
D gene: TRBD1
J gene: TRBJ2-7
clone size: few
CDR3 protein: CASSNRDRGEQYF
CDR3 DNA: TGTGCCAGTAGTAACCGGGACAGAGGCGAGCAGTACTTC

V gene: TRBV5-6
D gene: .
J gene: TRBJ2-7
clone size: .
CDR3 protein: CASSFPTDLFNEQYF
CDR3 DNA: TGTGCCAGCAGCTTCCCGACAGACCTTTTCAACGAGCAGTACTTC

V gene: TRBV20-1
D gene: TRBD1
J gene: TRBJ2-7
clone size: .
CDR3 protein: CSADRGHEQYF
CDR3 DNA: TGCAGTGCTGACAGGGGTCACGAGCAGTACTTC

V gene: TRBV4-1
D gene: TRBD1
J gene: TRBJ1-5
clone size: once
CDR3 protein: CASSQGIGQGLLRGQPQHF
CDR3 DNA: TGCGCCAGCAGCCAAGGAATAGGACAGGGGCTCCTTAGGGGTCAGCCCCAGCATTTT

V gene: TRBV4-3
D gene: .
J gene: TRBJ2-6
clone size: .
CDR3 protein: CASSQDTPGANVLTF
CDR3 DNA: TGCGCCAGCAGCCAGGACACCCCAGGGGCCAACGTCCTGACTTTC

V gene: TRBV7-7
D gene: .
J gene: TRBJ2-7
clone size: .
CDR3 protein: CASSQGPGYEQYF
CDR3 DNA: TGTGCTAGCAGCCAAGGCCCGGGGTACGAGCAGTACTTC

V gene: TRBV28
D gene: TRBD2
J gene: TRBJ2-1
clone size: .
CDR3 protein: CASSLDGRAPLNEQFF
CDR3 DNA: TGTGCCAGCAGTTTAGACGGGAGGGCCCCTCTCAATGAGCAGTTCTTC

V gene: TRBV6-1
D gene: .
J gene: TRBJ2-3
clone size: .
CDR3 protein: CASRTGPSTDTQYF
CDR3 DNA: TGTGCCAGCAGGACAGGACCTAGCACAGATACGCAGTATTTT

V gene: TRBV7-3
D gene: TRBD2
J gene: TRBJ2-1
clone size: .
CDR3 protein: CASSLGTSATYNEQFF
CDR3 DNA: TGTGCCAGCAGCTTAGGGACTAGCGCAACCTACAATGAGCAGTTCTTC

V gene: TRBV7-9
D gene: .
J gene: TRBJ1-4
clone size: .
CDR3 protein: CASSLAVDEKLFF
CDR3 DNA: TGTGCCAGCAGCTTAGCTGTCGATGAAAAACTGTTTTTT

V gene: TRBV28
D gene: .
J gene: TRBJ2-3
clone size: .
CDR3 protein: CASSIEFTDTQYF
CDR3 DNA: TGTGCCAGCAGTATAGAGTTCACAGATACGCAGTATTTT

V gene: TRBV11-2
D gene: .
J gene: TRBJ2-1
clone size: .
CDR3 protein: CASSLTTGKSSYNEQFF
CDR3 DNA: TGTGCCAGCAGCTTAACGACTGGCAAGAGCTCCTACAATGAGCAGTTCTTC

V gene: TRBV9
D gene: .
J gene: TRBJ1-6
clone size: .
CDR3 protein: CASSGRQANNSPLHF
CDR3 DNA: TGTGCCAGCAGCGGAAGACAGGCCAATAATTCACCCCTCCACTTT

V gene: TRBV7-9
D gene: .
J gene: TRBJ2-7
clone size: once
CDR3 protein: CASSRTGSYEQYF
CDR3 DNA: TGTGCCAGCAGCCGAACAGGGTCCTACGAGCAGTACTTC

V gene: TRBV28
D gene: .
J gene: TRBJ2-3
clone size: .
CDR3 protein: CASSPETGTQYF
CDR3 DNA: TGTGCCAGCAGCCCTGAGACGGGTACGCAGTATTTT

V gene: TRBV5-1
D gene: TRBD1
J gene: TRBJ1-2
clone size: few
CDR3 protein: CASSPGRGSYGYTF
CDR3 DNA: TGCGCCAGCAGCCCGGGCAGGGGGAGCTATGGCTACACCTTC

V gene: TRBV7-6
D gene: .
J gene: TRBJ2-2
clone size: .
CDR3 protein: CASSQLAKINTGELFF
CDR3 DNA: TGTGCCAGCAGCCAACTAGCTAAAATTAACACCGGGGAGCTGTTTTTT

V gene: TRBV5-6
D gene: .
J gene: TRBJ1-5
clone size: .
CDR3 protein: CASSLAVSGDQPQHF
CDR3 DNA: TGTGCCAGCAGCTTGGCCGTATCGGGGGACCAGCCCCAGCATTTT

V gene: TRBV27
D gene: TRBD2
J gene: TRBJ2-1
clone size: once
CDR3 protein: CASSLAGGPSREQFF
CDR3 DNA: TGTGCCAGCAGTTTAGCGGGAGGGCCGAGTAGAGAGCAGTTCTTC

V gene: TRBV11-3
D gene: .
J gene: TRBJ2-7
clone size: .
CDR3 protein: CASSRGYGSYEQYF
CDR3 DNA: TGTGCCAGCTCCCGGGGATACGGCTCCTACGAGCAGTACTTC

V gene: TRBV28
D gene: .
J gene: TRBJ1-6
clone size: .
CDR3 protein: CASSLIPGRNSPLHF
CDR3 DNA: TGTGCCAGCAGTTTAATCCCAGGGCGGAATTCACCCCTCCACTTT

V gene: TRBV6-1
D gene: TRBD1
J gene: TRBJ1-5
clone size: .
CDR3 protein: CASSARTGGVKMKPQHF
CDR3 DNA: TGTGCCAGCAGTGCGAGGACAGGGGGCGTGAAGATGAAGCCCCAGCATTTT

V gene: TRBV7-9
D gene: .
J gene: TRBJ2-2
clone size: .
CDR3 protein: CASSSGPGNPGTGELFF
CDR3 DNA: TGTGCCAGCAGTTCCGGGCCGGGAAACCCGGGGACCGGGGAGCTGTTTTTT

V gene: TRBV5-8
D gene: .
J gene: TRBJ1-5
clone size: .
CDR3 protein: CASRKRTVLTDQPQHF
CDR3 DNA: TGTGCCAGCAGAAAGAGGACAGTTTTGACGGATCAGCCCCAGCATTTT

V gene: TRBV1
D gene: .
J gene: TRBJ2-7
clone size: few
CDR3 protein: CTSRPRSYEQYF
CDR3 DNA: TGCACCTCTAGGCCTCGCTCCTACGAGCAGTACTTC

V gene: TRBV4-1
D gene: .
J gene: TRBJ1-2
clone size: .
CDR3 protein: CASSPRGGNYGYTF
CDR3 DNA: TGCGCCAGCAGCCCCCGGGGTGGCAACTATGGCTACACCTTC

V gene: TRBV28
D gene: TRBD1
J gene: TRBJ2-3
clone size: few
CDR3 protein: CASSINRGRTDTQYF
CDR3 DNA: TGTGCCAGCAGTATAAACAGGGGGAGAACAGATACGCAGTATTTT

V gene: TRBV4-1
D gene: .
J gene: TRBJ2-1
clone size: .
CDR3 protein: CASSQDQGGDEQFF
CDR3 DNA: TGCGCCAGCAGCCAAGATCAGGGGGGCGATGAGCAGTTCTTC

V gene: TRBV29-1
D gene: TRBD2
J gene: TRBJ2-3
clone size: .
CDR3 protein: CSVVSLAGGTDTQYF
CDR3 DNA: TGCAGCGTTGTGTCCCTAGCGGGGGGCACAGATACGCAGTATTTT

V gene: TRBV5-6
D gene: .
J gene: TRBJ2-7
clone size: .
CDR3 protein: CASSFAGSEQYF
CDR3 DNA: TGTGCCAGCAGCTTTGCAGGGTCCGAGCAGTACTTC

V gene: TRBV30
D gene: .
J gene: TRBJ1-1
clone size: .
CDR3 protein: CAWKWRGRGTEAFF
CDR3 DNA: TGTGCCTGGAAATGGAGAGGGAGAGGGACTGAAGCTTTCTTT

V gene: TRBV29-1
D gene: TRBD1
J gene: TRBJ1-1
clone size: few
CDR3 protein: CSVAGQMNTEAFF
CDR3 DNA: TGCAGCGTGGCGGGACAGATGAACACTGAAGCTTTCTTT

V gene: TRBV28
D gene: TRBD2
J gene: TRBJ2-1
clone size: few
CDR3 protein: CASNGSGRRAYNEQFF
CDR3 DNA: TGTGCCAGCAATGGTAGCGGGAGACGCGCCTACAATGAGCAGTTCTTC

V gene: TRBV6-6
D gene: TRBD2
J gene: TRBJ2-5
clone size: .
CDR3 protein: CASWTSGTETQYF
CDR3 DNA: TGTGCCAGCTGGACTAGCGGGACCGAGACCCAGTACTTC

V gene: TRBV11-2
D gene: .
J gene: TRBJ2-5
clone size: once
CDR3 protein: CASSLVSLSETQYF
CDR3 DNA: TGTGCCAGCAGCTTAGTCTCCCTGAGTGAGACCCAGTACTTC

V gene: TRBV4-3
D gene: TRBD1
J gene: TRBJ1-6
clone size: .
CDR3 protein: CASSQLTGGNSPLHF
CDR3 DNA: TGCGCCAGCAGCCAACTCACAGGGGGCAATTCACCCCTCCACTTT